This T cell receptor beta chain was captured by sequencing in a study of CD8+ T cells in alopecia areata. V gave up 4 bases and J gave up 6 bases, with 18 bases separating them. The CDR3 is made up of 14 amino acids. The V gene's germline CDR1 is GTSNPN and CDR2 SVGIG (reference sequence). RNA was extracted and reverse transcribed into cDNA as the sequencing template. Using immunoSEQ multiplex PCR, the repertoire was profiled, and TCRdb retains in-frame clones only, with some absent. This repertoire shows 140,000 to 150,000 clones, 58% found once; its top ten account for around 6.6%. The V and J genes are TRBV30 and TRBJ1-1; D might be TRBD1 (6 bases). This sequence originates from a human donor with alopecia areata. The source was CD4+ T cells sorted from blood, collected at week 0. The CDR3 loop reads CAWTISGGVSEAFF. The CDR3 nucleotides read TGTGCCTGGACGATTTCGGGGGGCGTATCTGAAGCTTTCTTT.